This T cell receptor beta chain was recovered during a study of cytomegalovirus exposure and HLA in healthy donors. About the research overall: Earlier sequencing of about 179 million T cells yielded roughly 100 million unique TCR beta sequences.

About this clone: Its antigen is still unknown.

The CDR3 is made up of 14 amino acids. Per germline, CDR1 SEHNR and CDR2 FQNEAQ (reference sequence). V lost 0 bases and J lost 11, with 15 bases in between. This PCR relied on a set of 60 Vbeta primers and 13 Jbeta primers. Only in-frame clones appear in the TCRdb table, and some are missing; sequencing was by immunoSEQ multiplex PCR. The table has about 160,000 clones, around 72% seen once. Study-wide results and limits: Researchers reported in a later analysis that a missense DCLRE1C variant was tied to TCR beta V- and J-gene trimming. Certain sequence variants were highly shared and formed a cluster, and this cluster was likely a sequencing artifact.

Though probably carrying unrecorded immune exposures, donors were nominally healthy at sampling. Sequencing was carried out using PBMCs. The rearrangement joins TRBV7-9 to TRBJ2-3; D possibly corresponds to TRBD1 (6 bases). The receptor's source is a female donor in good health and CMV-seronegative. The chain's CDR3 is CASSLAGALTRQYF. The CDR3 DNA is TGTGCCAGCAGCTTAGCGGGGGCCTTAACTCGGCAGTATTTT.